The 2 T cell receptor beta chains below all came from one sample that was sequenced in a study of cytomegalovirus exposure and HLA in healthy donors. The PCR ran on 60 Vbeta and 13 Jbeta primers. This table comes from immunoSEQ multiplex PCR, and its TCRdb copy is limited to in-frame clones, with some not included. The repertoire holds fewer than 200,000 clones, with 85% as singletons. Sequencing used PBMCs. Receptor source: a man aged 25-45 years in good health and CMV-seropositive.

The CDR3 sequence: CASRIWTGAGDTEAFF. DNA of the CDR3: TGTGCCAGCAGAATCTGGACAGGGGCTGGGGACACTGAAGCTTTCTTT. The chain combines TRBV11-1 with TRBJ1-1, with TRBD1 identical over 9 bases. This CDR3 spans 16 amino acids. J gave up 3 bases and V 6 bases, and 11 bases lay outside the gene matches. The germline V gene encodes CDR1 SGHAT and CDR2 FQDESV (reference sequence).

CDR3 bases: TGTGCCAGCAGTGAAGGCAGTGTTGCGGGGACCCAGTACTTC. Protein sequence: CASSEGSVAGTQYF. V usage is TRBV6-1 and J usage is TRBJ2-5; a possible D gene is TRBD2 (5 bases). This CDR3 is 14 amino acids long. Germline assignment: CDR1 MNHNS and CDR2 SASEGT. The V end lost 1 base, the J end lost 7 bases, and 13 bases lay between the germline ends.